This TCR beta chain was captured by sequencing in a study of T cells in Graves' hyperthyroidism and ophthalmopathy. Study-level results: Expanded thyroid clonotypes (above 0.001) were mostly also found in blood.

TCR beta CDR3 sequences were amplified from RNA transcripts. The HTBI primer set served for first-round RT-PCR of the TCR CDR3. TCRdb processed the multiplex PCR reads anew with MiXCR; each CDR3 protein has one entry. The sample has some 760,000 distinct CDR3 sequences, 14% seen once; the top ten hold roughly a tenth. This clonotype occurred many times. Its antigen is unknown. This CDR3 is built from 14 residues. Germline loops: CDR1 GTSNPN, CDR2 SVGIG (reference sequence). The ends lost 2 bases at V and 5 bases at J; junction bases unmatched: 6. The rearrangement joins TRBV30 to TRBJ2-7; 10 bases fit TRBD1. The receptor's source is a woman between 18 and 29 years old with Graves' hyperthyroidism. The specimen was blood. The CDR3 DNA follows: TGTGCCTGGAGTATTACTGGACAGGGGGACGAGCAGTACTTC. Protein sequence: CAWSITGQGDEQYF.